A single sample gave rise to the 8 T cell receptor beta chains below, sequenced in a study of neurological immune-mediated disorders. TCRdb passed the 5' RACE reads through MiXCR, listing each CDR3 protein once. The table includes roughly 56,000 distinct CDR3 sequences, roughly 3.5% detected once. The sample was PBMCs. The receptors derive from a woman aged 60 to 75 with multiple sclerosis.

This clonotype appeared many times. The rearrangement uses TRBV5-1 and TRBJ2-5; perhaps TRBD1 as D (5 bases). Trimming shortened V by 0 bases and J by 3 bases, and 6 bases separated the two germline ends. CDR3 length equals 13 residues. CDR1 is SGHRS and CDR2 is YFSETQ in the germline V gene. CDR3 region: CASSLEGEETQYF. The CDR3 DNA follows: TGCGCCAGCAGCTTGGAAGGGGAAGAGACCCAGTACTTC.

This clonotype has at least ten counts. The chain has TRBV6-5 and TRBJ2-7, with D uncertain. Germline CDR1 MNHEY, CDR2 SVGAGI. The CDR3 sequence is 12 residues long. V was pared by 8 bases and J by 5 bases, with 13 bases between. CDR3: CASSSAFDEQYF. DNA of the CDR3: TGTGCCAGCTCTTCAGCTTTCGACGAGCAGTACTTC.

This clonotype was counted many times. The CDR3 sequence: CATSPRLALQETQYF. The CDR3 region has the DNA TGTGCCACCAGCCCGCGTTTAGCTTTACAAGAGACCCAGTACTTC. V and J are TRBV15 and TRBJ2-5; no reliable D call. V was cut by 5 bases and J by 2 bases, with 15 bases left in between. Germline CDR1 and CDR2: LNHNV and YYDKDF (reference sequence). The CDR3 sequence is 15 residues long.

Turning to this clonotype: One base away lies a much larger clone, so this may be a sequencing read error. The J gene is TRBJ2-2, the V gene TRBV28; D may correspond to TRBD1 or TRBD2 (5 bases each). Per the germline V gene, CDR1 is MDHEN and CDR2 is SYDVKM. This CDR3 is 14 amino acids long. CDR3 protein: CASSLRLFTGALFF. CDR3 sequence (DNA): TGTGCCAGCAGTTTACGTCTATTCACCGGGGCGCTGTTTTTT. Supplemented by reference TRBV28 and TRBJ2-2, the full variable domain reads DVKVTQSSRYLVKRTGEKVFLECVQDMDHENMFWYRQDPGLGLRLIYFSYDVKMKEKGDIPEGYSVSREKKERFSLILESASTNQTSMYLCASSLRLFTGALFFGEGSRLTVL.

This clonotype was recorded at least ten times. The chain carries TRBV6-5 and TRBJ2-2; 10 bases are shared with TRBD1. With V trimmed by 6 bases and J by 3 bases, 7 bases remained unmatched. The CDR3 is 16 residues long. Germline loops: CDR1 MNHEY, CDR2 SVGAGI. CDR3 protein: CASRIWDRGHTGELFF. Here the CDR3 DNA reads TGTGCCAGCAGAATATGGGACAGGGGCCACACCGGGGAGCTGTTTTTT.

This clonotype occurred many times. The chain is built from TRBV4-1 and TRBJ2-1, with 7 bases that match TRBD1. Germline CDR1 MGHRA, CDR2 YSYEKL. The CDR3 runs 13 residues. V shed 1 base, J shed 12 bases, and the junction held 6 bases outside the gene matches. DNA of the CDR3: TGCGCCAGCAGCCAAGCTTCGACAGGGAGGCAGTTCTTC. It translates to CASSQASTGRQFF.

This clonotype appeared many times. This chain uses TRBV20-1 with TRBJ2-7, with TRBD2 as a possible D gene (6 bases). V dropped 2 bases and J dropped 2 bases, with 16 bases sitting between them. Germline V gives CDR1 DFQATT, CDR2 SNEGSKA (reference sequence). The CDR3 runs to 15 residues. The CDR3: CSARLDRDWTYEQYF. The CDR3 DNA sequence: TGCAGTGCTAGACTCGACCGGGACTGGACCTACGAGCAGTACTTC.

The table lists this clonotype with many counts. The J gene is TRBJ2-5, the V gene TRBV7-9, with D possibly TRBD2 on 7 matching bases. V was cut by 4 bases and J by 2 bases, with 17 bases left in between. From germline, CDR1 is SEHNR and CDR2 FQNEAQ (reference sequence). The CDR3 is 16 residues long. The CDR3 is CASSSRGRGGQETQYF. CDR3 sequence (DNA): TGTGCCAGCAGCTCACGCGGCAGGGGAGGGCAAGAGACCCAGTACTTC.